These 2 T cell receptor beta chains were all obtained from the same sample, sequenced in a study of blood T cell repertoires in COVID-19 (dated by TCRdb to the early 2020s). Library creation used the immunoSEQ multiplex PCR assay. The table comes from immuneACCESS by way of TCRdb, which keeps in-frame sequences with V and J called. Part of the clones is missing from these tables; in studies checked, under half for an unresolved V gene and the rest for unknown reasons. For this sample the table gives about 180,000 clones, of which about 90% were detected only once. The biggest ten clones account for 0.95% to 1.5% of the sample. Source material: PBMCs or T cells enriched from blood (not recorded which). The receptors here all came from a human donor with acute COVID-19. The donor label of this sample is uncertain.

V gene TRBV5-1 combines with J gene TRBJ1-2; TRBD1 aligns across 7 bases. Germline CDR1 is SGHRS and CDR2 is YFSETQ. This CDR3 has 15 residues. With V trimmed by 4 bases and J by 3 bases, 9 bases remained unmatched. The DNA for the CDR3 is TGCGCCAGCAGCCTACAGGGGCCCCTGGACTATGGCTACACCTTC. This gives the protein CASSLQGPLDYGYTF.

This clone was found a few times. The rearrangement uses TRBV6-1 and TRBJ1-6; 10 bases align to TRBD1. V dropped 6 bases and J dropped 10; count of bases not matched to a gene: 9. The CDR3 contains 15 residues. The germline CDR1 and CDR2 sequences are MNHNS and SASEGT. The CDR3 protein is CASRLTGTGVSPLHF. In DNA form, the CDR3 reads TGTGCCAGCAGATTAACCGGGACAGGGGTCTCACCCCTCCACTTT.